The 25 T cell receptor beta chains below all came from one sample that was sequenced in a study of cytomegalovirus exposure and HLA in healthy donors. Primers: 60 Vbeta forward and 13 Jbeta reverse. The repertoire was sequenced with immunoSEQ multiplex PCR; TCRdb's copy has only in-frame clones and lacks some. The data show roughly 120,000 clones, with more than 80% seen just once and 3% to 3.5% held by the top ten. The sequenced sample was PBMCs. All receptors derive from a male donor in good health and CMV-seronegative.

This chain uses TRBV4-2 with TRBJ2-2; TRBD2 agrees at 11 bases. Trimming took 4 bases from V and 2 from J; bases not matched to a gene: 6. The CDR3 consists of 17 residues. Germline V gene sequence: CDR1 LGHNA, CDR2 YNFKEQ. The DNA of the CDR3 is TGTGCCAGCAGCCTAATGACTAGCGGGGACAACACCGGGGAGCTGTTTTTT. As protein: CASSLMTSGDNTGELFF.

This chain links TRBV7-2 with TRBJ2-3; tentative D call: TRBD1 (6 bases). V was pared by 1 base and J by 8 bases, with 13 bases between. Germline V lookup: CDR1 SGHTA, CDR2 FQGNSA. The CDR3 consists of 14 residues. This chain's CDR3 is CASSLGNRAGTQYF. CDR3 coding DNA: TGTGCCAGCAGCTTAGGTAACAGGGCAGGTACGCAGTATTTT.

The rearrangement links TRBV25-1 to TRBJ2-1; no firm D call. This CDR3 comprises 14 residues. Germline CDR1 reads MGHDK; CDR2 reads SYGVNS. Trimming took 6 bases from V and 5 from J, leaving 14 bases between them. The CDR3 DNA follows: TGTGCCAGCAGCAACCTCCGGTTAGACAATGAGCAGTTCTTC. This encodes CASSNLRLDNEQFF.

V gene TRBV4-1 combines with J gene TRBJ2-2; weak D call: TRBD1 (5 bases). Trimming removed 8 bases at V and 4 bases at J, with 14 bases between. This CDR3 spans 14 amino acids. The germline CDR1 and CDR2 sequences are MGHRA and YSYEKL. The CDR3 nucleotides read TGCGCCAGCCGAACTGTAGGGGCCACCGGGGAGCTGTTTTTT. The encoded protein is CASRTVGATGELFF.

Remarks on this clone: One junction end does not reproduce the germline sequence, and a read error may be involved. This chain connects TRBV10-3 to TRBJ2-2; TRBD1 might be the D (6 bases). The CDR3 has 16 amino acids. Per the germline V gene, CDR1 is ENHRY and CDR2 is SYGVKD. CDR3 DNA sequence: TGTGCCATCACCCGGGACACTAACCCCGACACCGGGGAGCTGTCTTTT. The encoded protein is CAITRDTNPDTGELSF.

This clone was found once. This rearrangement joins TRBV28 to TRBJ1-2, with D unclear. CDR3 length: 15 residues. Trimming removed 5 bases at V and 8 bases at J, with 21 bases between. The germline CDR1 and CDR2 sequences are MDHEN and SYDVKM. CDR3 loop: CASSRTPGPEGGYTF. The CDR3 DNA follows: TGTGCCAGCAGTAGGACCCCCGGTCCAGAGGGCGGCTACACCTTC.

V and J are TRBV7-8 and TRBJ1-6, with a possible D match to TRBD1 (6 bases). Deletions cut 2 bases from V and 6 bases from J, with 11 bases between. This CDR3 spans 15 amino acids. CDR1 is SGHVS and CDR2 is FQNEAQ in the germline V gene. The CDR3 coding sequence is TGTGCCAGCAGCTTAAGGGGACAAGTTAATTCACCCCTCCACTTT. Its translation is CASSLRGQVNSPLHF.

The sample holds a few counts of this clone. The J gene is TRBJ2-1, the V gene TRBV28, with 10 bases that match TRBD2. CDR1 is MDHEN and CDR2 is SYDVKM in the germline V gene. The CDR3 has 14 residues. The V segment lost 8 bases and the J segment 4 bases; nucleotides outside the gene matches: 5. In DNA form, the CDR3 reads TGTGCCAGCTTTAGCGGGGGGCCATACAATGAGCAGTTCTTC. Translated, it gives CASFSGGPYNEQFF.

V usage is TRBV2 and J usage is TRBJ2-5; 7 nucleotides match TRBD1. The CDR3 runs 15 residues. Germline V lookup: CDR1 SNHLY, CDR2 FYNNEI. V trimming: 4 bases; J trimming: 1 base; junction bases outside the gene matches: 6. CDR3 sequence: CASSVLGQSQETQYF. The DNA of the CDR3 is TGTGCCAGCAGTGTACTGGGACAGAGCCAAGAGACCCAGTACTTC.

V is TRBV21-1 and J is TRBJ2-3; TRBD2, as called in the table, went unchecked against the DNA. TRBV21-1 corresponds to a pseudogene. The CDR3 loop spans 20 amino acids. This CDR3 is CASSKKGPSGGPTSTDTQYF. CDR3 bases: TGTGCCAGCAGCAAAAAGGGACCTAGCGGGGGGCCAACTAGCACAGATACGCAGTATTTT.

The chain carries TRBV7-9 and TRBJ2-3; possible D gene TRBD2, 5 bases. The germline V gene has CDR1 SEHNR and CDR2 FQNEAQ (reference sequence). The V and J ends lost 5 bases and 4 bases respectively, with 13 bases between them. CDR3 length: 14 amino acids. CDR3 protein: CASSPRSGSDTQYF. CDR3 DNA sequence: TGTGCCAGCAGCCCAAGGTCGGGATCAGATACGCAGTATTTT.

This clone came up a few times. V is TRBV9 and J is TRBJ2-1; 10 positions match TRBD2. The CDR3 consists of 16 residues. The ends lost 0 bases at V and 4 bases at J; junction bases unmatched: 4. CDR1 is SGDLS and CDR2 is YYNGEE in the germline V gene. This chain's CDR3 is CASSVGPAGGYNEQFF. The CDR3 coding sequence is TGTGCCAGCAGCGTAGGACCAGCGGGGGGGTACAATGAGCAGTTCTTC.

The chain links TRBV5-4 to TRBJ2-5; TRBD2 is a possible D gene (5 bases). Trimming took off 6 bases at V and 3 bases at J, with 12 bases between the two ends. This CDR3 spans 13 amino acids. CDR1 and CDR2 (germline): SGHNT, YYREEE (reference sequence). The CDR3 region is CASTKGAKETQYF. The CDR3 bases are TGTGCCAGCACTAAGGGAGCAAAAGAGACCCAGTACTTC.

The V call is TRBV27, the J call TRBJ2-7; TRBD1 is a possible D gene (6 bases). This CDR3 has 14 residues. Trimming stripped 6 bases from V and 6 bases from J, with 18 bases between. From germline, CDR1 is MNHEY and CDR2 SMNVEV (reference sequence). CDR3 nucleotide sequence: TGTGCCAGCAGCCCGAGCAGGGGCCCTTTCGAGCAGTACTTC. This gives the protein CASSPSRGPFEQYF.

V and J are TRBV27 and TRBJ2-2, with 12 positions matching TRBD1. The CDR3 spans 17 residues. V trimming: 1 base; J trimming: 3 bases; junction bases outside the gene matches: 3. Germline CDR1 MNHEY, CDR2 SMNVEV (reference sequence). In DNA, the CDR3 is TGTGCCAGCAGTTTATGGGGGACAGGGGGCGACACCGGGGAGCTGTTTTTT. Residues: CASSLWGTGGDTGELFF.

The CDR3 region has the DNA TGTGCCTGGATCAACCTCGACAGGGCCTACGAGCAGTACTTC. The encoded protein is CAWINLDRAYEQYF. The V call is TRBV30, the J call TRBJ2-7; TRBD1 matches 7 bases. The J segment lost 2 bases and the V segment lost 4 bases, leaving 8 bases of the junction unmatched. The length of the CDR3 is 14 residues. CDR1 and CDR2 (germline): GTSNPN, SVGIG (reference sequence).

The chain combines TRBV9 with TRBJ2-7; 8 bases line up with TRBD1. The germline gives CDR1 SGDLS, CDR2 YYNGEE. CDR3 length: 16 residues. V gave up 2 bases and J gave up 4 bases; unmatched junction bases: 11. In DNA form, the CDR3 reads TGTGCCAGCAGCGTGGATCCGGGACAGGTGGAATACGAGCAGTACTTC. Its protein is CASSVDPGQVEYEQYF.

This rearrangement joins TRBV6-6 to TRBJ1-2, with D possibly TRBD1 on 6 matching bases. The CDR3 is made up of 13 amino acids. In germline, CDR1 is MNHNY, CDR2 SVGAGI (reference sequence). The V gene lost 4 bases and the J gene lost 3 bases, with 9 bases spanning the gap. The CDR3 DNA follows: TGTGCCAGCAGTTTTCCAGGGGACTATGGCTACACCTTC. Its protein is CASSFPGDYGYTF.

The CDR3: CASSRPGVATNEQFF. CDR3 in DNA: TGTGCCAGCAGCCGCCCGGGGGTTGCTACGAATGAGCAGTTCTTC. The chain links TRBV11-3 to TRBJ2-1, with D perhaps TRBD2 (6 bases). V was shortened by 5 bases and J by 7 bases, with 18 bases between the two germline ends. The CDR3 loop spans 15 amino acids. Germline V lookup: CDR1 SGHNT, CDR2 YENEEA.

V is TRBV4-2 and J is TRBJ1-2, with TRBD1 as a possible D gene (5 bases). Germline lookup yields CDR1 LGHNA and CDR2 YNFKEQ. V was cut by 0 bases and J by 2 bases, with 7 bases left in between. The CDR3 is made up of 14 amino acids. The CDR3 DNA sequence: TGTGCCAGCAGCCAAGAGGAGGGGAACTATGGCTACACCTTC. Translated, it gives CASSQEEGNYGYTF.

The chain carries TRBV5-1 and TRBJ1-5; 9 bases agree with TRBD1. V shed 4 bases and J 3 bases; nucleotides not matched to a gene: 5. The germline CDR1 and CDR2 sequences are SGHRS and YFSETQ. The CDR3 contains 15 residues. CDR3 coding DNA: TGCGCCAGCAGCCTAGGGACAGGGTCCAATCAGCCCCAGCATTTT. It specifies CASSLGTGSNQPQHF.

The rearrangement links TRBV2 to TRBJ1-3; D is uncertain. Germline-derived CDR1 and CDR2 are SNHLY and FYNNEI. The V end was cut by 1 base, the J end by 4 bases, with 11 bases between. The length of the CDR3 is 15 residues. Here the CDR3 DNA reads TGTGCCAGCAGTGAAGTGTCAGCGGGAGGAAACACCATATATTTT. Amino acid sequence: CASSEVSAGGNTIYF.

The genes are TRBV5-1 and TRBJ2-6; D might be TRBD2 (6 bases). CDR1 SGHRS and CDR2 YFSETQ come from the germline V gene. This CDR3 is built from 20 residues. Trimming pared 0 bases from V and 1 base from J, leaving 20 bases between. CDR3 amino acids: CASSLVVGRGSRSGANVLTF. The CDR3 nucleotides read TGCGCCAGCAGCTTGGTAGTTGGGCGGGGTTCACGATCTGGGGCCAACGTCCTGACTTTC.

V usage is TRBV4-3 and J usage is TRBJ1-5, with unresolved D. Trimming stripped 0 bases from V and 0 bases from J, with 6 bases between. Germline V lookup: CDR1 LGHNA, CDR2 YSLEER. There are 15 residues in the CDR3. CDR3 sequence: CASSQDSSSNQPQHF. The CDR3 DNA follows: TGCGCCAGCAGCCAAGATTCGAGTAGCAATCAGCCCCAGCATTTT.

This clone came up once. This chain uses TRBV18 with TRBJ2-7, with D perhaps matching TRBD2 (8 bases). CDR1 and CDR2 from the germline V gene are KGHSH and LQKENI. V was trimmed by 3 bases and J by 0 bases, leaving 12 bases between them. The CDR3 runs to 15 residues. CDR3 amino acids: CASSPREGASYEQYF. CDR3 bases: TGTGCCAGCTCACCTCGGGAGGGGGCCTCCTACGAGCAGTACTTC.